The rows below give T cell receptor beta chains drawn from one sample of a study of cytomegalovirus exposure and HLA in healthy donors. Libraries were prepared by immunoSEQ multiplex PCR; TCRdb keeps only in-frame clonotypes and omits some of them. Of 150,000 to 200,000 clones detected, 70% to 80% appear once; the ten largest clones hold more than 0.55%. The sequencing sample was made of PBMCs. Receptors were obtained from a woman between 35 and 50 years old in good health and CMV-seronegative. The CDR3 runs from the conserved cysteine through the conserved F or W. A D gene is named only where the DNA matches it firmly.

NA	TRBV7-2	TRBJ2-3	CASSLDFTDTQYF
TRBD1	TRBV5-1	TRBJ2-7	CASSTRQGAGEQYF
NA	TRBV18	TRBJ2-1	CASSRSAVGGADNEQFF
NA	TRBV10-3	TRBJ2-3	CAISVAGAADTQYF
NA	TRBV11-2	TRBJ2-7	CASSLVGPGDEQYF
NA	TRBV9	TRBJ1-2	CASSPKLTGQGENGYTF
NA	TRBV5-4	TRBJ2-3	CAGQPGTHSTDTQYF
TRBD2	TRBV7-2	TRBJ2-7	CASSSQTLAGRGMREQYF
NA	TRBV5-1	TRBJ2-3	CASRNRADTQYF
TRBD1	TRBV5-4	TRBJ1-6	CASSANRGEAPLHF
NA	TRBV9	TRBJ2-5	CASSVAGTGGETQYF
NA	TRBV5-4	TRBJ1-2	CASSFSPQLDGYTF
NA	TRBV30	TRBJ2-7	CAWSTGYSYEQYF
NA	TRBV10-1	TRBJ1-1	CASKNNILNTEAFF
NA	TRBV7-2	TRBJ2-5	CASSKPPGGETQYF
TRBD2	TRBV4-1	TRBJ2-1	CASSQDRSSGGVDEQFF
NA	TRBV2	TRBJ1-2	CASSEVTGEPYGYTF
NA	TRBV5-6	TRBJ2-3	CASSLEGQGRDTQYF
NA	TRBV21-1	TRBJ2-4	CASSKRTDSIQYF
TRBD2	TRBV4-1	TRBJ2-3	CASSQKGLAGDLDTQYF
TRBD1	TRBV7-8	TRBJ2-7	CASSSRDRANYEQYF
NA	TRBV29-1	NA	CSAGQPFSYEQYF
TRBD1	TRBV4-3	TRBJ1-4	CASSPQGAGNEKLFF
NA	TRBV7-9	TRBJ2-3	CSSGTGTDTQYF
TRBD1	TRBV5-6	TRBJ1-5	CASSVSQGAWYQPQHF
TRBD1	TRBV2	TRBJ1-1	CASRGILTGGKTEAFF
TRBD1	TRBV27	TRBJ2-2	CASSSFRDRLNTGELFF
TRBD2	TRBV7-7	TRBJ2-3	CASSLTFGGLAGTDTQYF
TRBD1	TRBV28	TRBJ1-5	CASSLTTGQRAQHF
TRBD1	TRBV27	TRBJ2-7	CASRSIGTGAEQYF
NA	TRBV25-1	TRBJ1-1	CATRTDLGTEAFF
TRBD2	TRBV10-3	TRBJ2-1	CAISILAGGPDNEQFF
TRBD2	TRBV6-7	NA	CAGGGPPYEQYF
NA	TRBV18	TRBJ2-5	CASSPTGPQETQYF
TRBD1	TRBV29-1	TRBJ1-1	CSVVLDRATEAFF
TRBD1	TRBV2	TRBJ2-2	CARAWTGNTGELFF
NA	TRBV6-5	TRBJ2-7	CASSLSGRSEQYF
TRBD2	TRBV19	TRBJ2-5	CASSIGGTSGVETQYF
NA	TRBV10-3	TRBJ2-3	CAISEVGVDTQYF
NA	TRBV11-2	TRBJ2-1	CASSSQLGQAYNEQFF
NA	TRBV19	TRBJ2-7	CASSSSQVVGTYEQYF
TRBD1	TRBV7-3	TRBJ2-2	CASSPQGDIRNGELFF
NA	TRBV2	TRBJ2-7	CASSENFGLPKVLEQYF